This T cell receptor beta chain comes out of a study of T-cell reconstitution after alpha-beta-depleted transplantation in children. Study-level findings and limits: Several hundred expanded graft clones reportedly supplied alpha-beta T cells about two months after transplant. The authors attributed T-cell counts and diversity one year after transplant mostly to newly produced T cells. Surviving thymic progenitors and recipient T cells were the source of high TCRbeta diversity at day 60 in some patients.

Turning to this clonotype: Its antigen is currently unknown.

The V end was cut by 0 bases, the J end by 6 bases, with 8 bases between. The V gene's germline CDR1 is ENHRY and CDR2 SYGVKD. The CDR3 covers 13 residues. Using unique molecular identifiers, the investigators prepared the TCRbeta library. TCRdb fed the PCR reads into MiXCR, producing one record per CDR3 protein. The sample lists about a million distinct CDR3 sequences, about 26% occurring once. V is TRBV10-3 and J is TRBJ2-5; tentatively, D is TRBD2 (5 bases). The sequenced sample was PBMCs, mostly from graft donor cells, obtained 360 days after TCRalphabeta/CD19-depleted stem cell transplant. The TCR was taken from a boy under two years old who had a stem cell transplant for SCID, so the T cells may come from the graft donor. The CDR3 DNA reads TGTGCCATCAGTGAGTCCGACGGGAAGACCCAGTACTTC. This gives the protein CAISESDGKTQYF.